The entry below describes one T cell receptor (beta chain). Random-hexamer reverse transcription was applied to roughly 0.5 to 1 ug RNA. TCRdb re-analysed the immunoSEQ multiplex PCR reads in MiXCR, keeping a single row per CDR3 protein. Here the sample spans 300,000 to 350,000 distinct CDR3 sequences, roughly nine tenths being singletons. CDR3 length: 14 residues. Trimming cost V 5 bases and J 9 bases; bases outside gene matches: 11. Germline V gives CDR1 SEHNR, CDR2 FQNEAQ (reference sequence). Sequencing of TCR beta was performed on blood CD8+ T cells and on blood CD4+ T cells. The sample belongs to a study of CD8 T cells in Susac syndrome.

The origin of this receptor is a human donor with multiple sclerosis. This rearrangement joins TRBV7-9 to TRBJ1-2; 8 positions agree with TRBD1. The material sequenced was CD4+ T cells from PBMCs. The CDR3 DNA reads TGTGCCAGCAGCCCACCCGGACAGGGAGATAGCTACACCTTC. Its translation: CASSPPGQGDSYTF.